These 7 T cell receptor beta chains came from one sample sequenced in a study of blood T cell repertoires in COVID-19. Sequencing was performed with immunoSEQ multiplex PCR; in TCRdb, only in-frame clones are kept and a portion is missing. The sample lists around 190,000 clones, about 76% seen once, with less than 7% in the top ten. Sequencing was carried out using peripheral blood. These receptors came from a woman between 40 and 50 years old with COVID-19, enrolled during active disease.

The chain carries TRBV18 and TRBJ2-1; 8 bases match TRBD2. Trimming took 0 bases from V and 2 from J; bases not matched to a gene: 3. Germline V gene sequence: CDR1 KGHSH, CDR2 LQKENI. This CDR3 has 16 amino acids. CDR3 region: CASSPPPGGTYNEQFF. CDR3 coding DNA: TGTGCCAGCTCACCACCGCCGGGAGGGACCTACAATGAGCAGTTCTTC.

This clone was seen once. Other nucleotide sequences in the sample specify the same CDR3. The V gene is TRBV5-6, the J gene TRBJ1-2, with 9 bases identical to TRBD1. Looked up from germline, CDR1 is SGHDT and CDR2 is YYEEEE. V was clipped by 0 bases and J by 7 bases; unmatched bases: 1. The CDR3 extends over 13 amino acids. This CDR3 reads CASSLGQGGGYTF. The CDR3 coding sequence is TGTGCCAGCAGCTTGGGACAGGGGGGTGGCTACACCTTC.

CDR3 nucleotides: TGTGCCATCAGACAGGGCACAGATACGCAGTATTTT. Amino acid sequence: CAIRQGTDTQYF. The chain recombines TRBV10-3 with TRBJ2-3, with D perhaps matching TRBD1 (5 bases). V was cut by 6 bases and J by 1 base, with 5 bases left in between. Germline V gene lookup returns CDR1 ENHRY and CDR2 SYGVKD. CDR3 size: 12 residues.

In nucleotides, the CDR3 is TGTGCCAGCAGCCAAGAGGGTTTGTACAGGGAAGGTTTCAATCAGCCCCAGCATTTT. Its translation: CASSQEGLYREGFNQPQHF. V usage is TRBV3-1 (or the pseudogene TRBV3-2) and J usage is TRBJ1-5; D possibly corresponds to TRBD1 (6 bases). Germline V CDR1 and CDR2: LGHDT, YNNKEL (reference sequence). This CDR3 is 19 amino acids long. Deletions cut 0 bases from V and 3 bases from J, with 21 bases between.

The rearrangement links TRBV5-5 to TRBJ1-1; D remains unclear. The V end lost 0 bases, the J end lost 0 bases, and 9 bases lay between the germline ends. Looked up from germline, CDR1 is SGHKS and CDR2 is YYEKEE (reference sequence). The CDR3 consists of 15 residues. In DNA form, the CDR3 reads TGTGCCAGCAGCTTGGGCCCAGAGGTGAACACTGAAGCTTTCTTT. Translating gives CASSLGPEVNTEAFF.

This clone was picked up a small number of times. This chain joins TRBV30 and TRBJ2-3; tentatively, D is TRBD2 (5 bases). This CDR3 spans 14 amino acids. CDR1 is GTSNPN, CDR2 SVGIG, per germline (reference sequence). Trimming left V 0 bases short and J 8 bases short, with 15 bases between. The CDR3 region has the DNA TGTGCCTGGAGTGTCGGGGTCTCGTACCGTACGCAGTATTTT. Amino acids: CAWSVGVSYRTQYF.

This chain joins TRBV5-1 and TRBJ2-7, with D perhaps matching TRBD1 (6 bases). Germline CDR1 reads SGHRS; CDR2 reads YFSETQ. V was trimmed by 1 base and J by 5 bases, leaving 13 bases between them. The CDR3 consists of 14 residues. The CDR3 protein is CASSLQGLENEQYF. DNA for the CDR3: TGCGCCAGCAGCTTGCAGGGGCTGGAGAACGAGCAGTACTTC.